Presented here are 17 T cell receptor beta chains from one specimen sequenced in a study of blood T cell repertoires in COVID-19. Repertoires were generated with immunoSEQ multiplex PCR, while TCRdb's copy carries only in-frame clones and drops some. The table shows roughly 97,000 clones, with approximately 80% occurring only once. Input material: peripheral blood. The receptor source for this set is a man aged 70-80 years with acute or convalescent COVID-19.

This chain connects TRBV5-4 to TRBJ2-1; weak D call: TRBD2 (5 bases). Between the trimmed V and J ends, which lost 3 bases and 6 bases, there was a span of 16 bases. The CDR3 runs to 15 residues. Germline CDR1 is SGHNT and CDR2 is YYREEE (reference sequence). In DNA, the CDR3 is TGTGCCAGCAGCTACCGGGGTAGAGATGGCAATGAGCAGTTCTTC. It encodes CASSYRGRDGNEQFF.

The chain combines TRBV4-2 with TRBJ1-3; D not resolved. Germline CDR1 LGHNA, CDR2 YNFKEQ. V lost 0 bases and J 0 bases, leaving 6 bases between the germline ends. The CDR3 is made up of 15 amino acids. In DNA form, the CDR3 reads TGTGCCAGCAGCCAAGATAGCCACTCTGGAAACACCATATATTTT. It translates to CASSQDSHSGNTIYF.

This chain links TRBV20-1 with TRBJ1-1, with D unresolved. This CDR3 is 16 amino acids long. The V gene lost 3 bases and the J gene lost 0 bases, with 17 bases spanning the gap. Germline values: CDR1 DFQATT, CDR2 SNEGSKA (reference sequence). As DNA, the CDR3 is TGCAGTGCTAGTAAGGCAGGAGGTTCCATGAACACTGAAGCTTTCTTT. Translating it yields CSASKAGGSMNTEAFF.

The chain has TRBV6-5 and TRBJ1-6; weak D call: TRBD1 (6 bases). V dropped 0 bases and J dropped 9 bases, with 9 bases sitting between them. The germline V gene has CDR1 MNHEY and CDR2 SVGAGI. This CDR3 has 14 residues. The DNA for the CDR3 is TGTGCCAGCAGTTACTCGGGGGCCGGTTCACCCCTCCACTTT. Translated, it gives CASSYSGAGSPLHF.

The V and J genes are TRBV5-1 and TRBJ2-4; D is perhaps TRBD1 (5 bases). Trimming took 0 bases from V and 13 from J, leaving 17 bases between them. This CDR3 is built from 14 residues. Germline loops: CDR1 SGHRS, CDR2 YFSETQ. This chain's CDR3 is CASSLVASTGIQYF. CDR3 in DNA: TGCGCCAGCAGCTTGGTTGCATCTACAGGAATCCAGTACTTC.

This clone was counted a few times. Other nucleotide sequences in the sample specify the same CDR3. This chain uses TRBV19 with TRBJ1-2; TRBD1 might be the D (6 bases). This CDR3 is 12 amino acids long. Trimming stripped 5 bases from V and 4 bases from J, with 8 bases between. CDR1 is LNHDA, CDR2 SQIVND, per germline (reference sequence). CDR3 loop: CASSPDSYGYTF. The CDR3 DNA sequence: TGTGCCAGTAGTCCGGACAGCTATGGCTACACCTTC.

The chain joins TRBV6-1 to TRBJ1-6, with 8 bases lining up with TRBD1. The length of the CDR3 is 16 residues. Germline CDR1 MNHNS, CDR2 SASEGT. Trimming at V came to 2 bases and at J to 7 bases, leaving 7 bases not matched to a gene. The CDR3 bases are TGTGCCAGCAGTGAATATGAGGGACAGGAAAATTCACCCCTCCACTTT. Encoded protein: CASSEYEGQENSPLHF.

In DNA form, the CDR3 reads TGTGCCAGCAGCTTGCTAGCGGGAAAGTCTGGGGCCAACGTCCTGACTTTC. It codes for CASSLLAGKSGANVLTF. This chain links TRBV5-5 with TRBJ2-6, with 9 positions matching TRBD2. Germline CDR1 is SGHKS and CDR2 is YYEKEE (reference sequence). The CDR3 has 17 residues. J was trimmed by 1 base and V by 1 base; bases with no gene match: 3.

V gene TRBV18 combines with J gene TRBJ2-1; D is undetermined. This CDR3 has 15 amino acids. V was clipped by 6 bases and J by 0 bases, with 12 bases between them. CDR1 KGHSH and CDR2 LQKENI come from the germline V gene. This CDR3 is CASSRTTSSYNEQFF. CDR3 DNA sequence: TGTGCCAGCTCCCGAACCACAAGCTCCTACAATGAGCAGTTCTTC.

CDR3: CASSLTTALYDEQFF. CDR3 bases: TGTGCCAGCAGCTTAACTACCGCTCTTTACGATGAGCAGTTCTTC. The chain couples TRBV7-2 to TRBJ2-1; no reliable D call. Germline CDR1 reads SGHTA; CDR2 reads FQGNSA. CDR3 length equals 15 residues. V was cut by 2 bases and J by 8 bases, with 16 bases left in between.

V usage is TRBV5-4 and J usage is TRBJ1-1; D is perhaps TRBD1 (6 bases). Germline lookup yields CDR1 SGHNT and CDR2 YYREEE (reference sequence). This CDR3 region has 14 residues. V lost 1 base and J 1 base, leaving 8 bases between the germline ends. In DNA, the CDR3 is TGTGCCAGCAGCTTGAAGACAGGGAACACTGAAGCTTTCTTT. The encoded protein is CASSLKTGNTEAFF.

The rearrangement joins TRBV6-5 to TRBJ2-1; 7 nucleotides agree with TRBD1. CDR1 is MNHEY and CDR2 is SVGAGI in the germline V gene. Trimming took 0 bases from V and 5 from J; bases not matched to a gene: 7. This CDR3 contains 16 residues. In DNA, the CDR3 is TGTGCCAGCAGTTACTCGACAGGGCTGAGGAACAATGAGCAGTTCTTC. Translating it yields CASSYSTGLRNNEQFF.

This clone was seen a single time. The V call is TRBV5-1, the J call TRBJ2-3; 8 positions agree with TRBD1. The germline CDR1 and CDR2 sequences are SGHRS and YFSETQ. The CDR3 sequence is 15 residues long. With 3 bases clipped from V and 3 bases from J, the junction kept 6 bases outside the gene matches. CDR3 sequence (DNA): TGCGCCAGCAGCTGGCCGACAGGGGATACAGATACGCAGTATTTT. Translation: CASSWPTGDTDTQYF. Based on the CDR3 plus reference TRBV5-1 and TRBJ2-3, the full variable domain is KAGVTQTPRYLIKTRGQQVTLSCSPISGHRSVSWYQQTPGQGLQFLFEYFSETQRNKGNFPGRFSGRQFSNSRSEMNVSTLELGDSALYLCASSWPTGDTDTQYFGPGTRLTVL.

The chain carries TRBV29-1 and TRBJ2-2; TRBD1 matches 7 bases. Germline-derived CDR1 and CDR2 are SQVTM and ANQGSEA. The CDR3 has 14 amino acids. The V and J ends lost 6 bases and 0 bases, in that order; junction bases with no gene match: 4. DNA of the CDR3: TGCAGCGTAGCCGGGACAGCGAACACCGGGGAGCTGTTTTTT. Its translation: CSVAGTANTGELFF.

The chain links TRBV6-6 to TRBJ1-5; D remains unclear. CDR3 length: 15 amino acids. Germline V gene lookup returns CDR1 MNHNY and CDR2 SVGAGI (reference sequence). V shed 4 bases and J shed 1 base, with 11 bases lying between them. CDR3 sequence: CASSWIPGSNQPQHF. The CDR3 nucleotides are TGTGCCAGCAGTTGGATCCCAGGCAGCAATCAGCCCCAGCATTTT.

The chain joins TRBV6-6 to TRBJ2-5; 13 nucleotides match TRBD2. This CDR3 is built from 16 residues. Germline loops: CDR1 MNHNY, CDR2 SVGAGI (reference sequence). V was pared by 5 bases and J by 1 base, with 4 bases of the junction left unmatched. In DNA form, the CDR3 reads TGTGCCAGCAGTCGGGGACTAGCGGGACTCCAAGAGACCCAGTACTTC. The encoded protein is CASSRGLAGLQETQYF.

A few counts support this clone. The V call is TRBV2, the J call TRBJ1-5; a weak D match, TRBD1 (5 bases). CDR1 SNHLY and CDR2 FYNNEI come from the germline V gene. The CDR3 is 12 residues long. The V gene lost 6 bases and the J gene lost 6 bases, with 9 bases spanning the gap. The DNA for the CDR3 is TGTGCCAGCAGAAGGGGCGGTCAGCCCCAGCATTTT. Its translation is CASRRGGQPQHF. Full variable domain (outside the CDR3, taken from reference TRBV2 and TRBJ1-5): EPEVTQTPSHQVTQMGQEVILRCVPISNHLYFYWYRQILGQKVEFLVSFYNNEISEKSEIFDDQFSVERPDGSNFTLKIRSTKLEDSAMYFCASRRGGQPQHFGDGTRLSIL.